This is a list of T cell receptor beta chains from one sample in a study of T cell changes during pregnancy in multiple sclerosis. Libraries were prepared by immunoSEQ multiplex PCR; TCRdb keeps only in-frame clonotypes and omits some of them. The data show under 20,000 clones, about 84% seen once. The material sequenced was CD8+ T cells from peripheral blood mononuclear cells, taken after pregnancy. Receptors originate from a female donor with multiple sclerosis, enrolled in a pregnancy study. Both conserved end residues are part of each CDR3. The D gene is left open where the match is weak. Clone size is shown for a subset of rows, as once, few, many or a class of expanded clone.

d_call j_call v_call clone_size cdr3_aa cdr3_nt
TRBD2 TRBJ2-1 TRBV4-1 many CASHRSGTEVLGEQFF TGCGCCAGCCATAGGAGCGGGACTGAAGTTTTGGGTGAGCAGTTCTTC
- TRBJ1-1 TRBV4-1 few CASSQDQGLNTEAFF TGCGCCAGCAGCCAAGATCAGGGGCTGAACACTGAAGCTTTCTTT
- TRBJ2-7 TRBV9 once CASSEGDGPYEQYF TGTGCCAGCAGCGAGGGGGACGGTCCCTACGAGCAGTACTTC
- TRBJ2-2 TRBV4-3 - CASSQDFGGGPNTGELFF TGCGCCAGCAGCCAAGATTTTGGCGGGGGCCCGAACACCGGGGAGCTGTTTTTT
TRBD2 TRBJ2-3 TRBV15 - CATSSKRGGGDTQYF TGTGCCACCAGCAGTAAGCGGGGGGGCGGCGATACGCAGTATTTT
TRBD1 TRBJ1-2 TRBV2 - CASREKTTGARLGGYTF TGTGCCAGCAGAGAAAAGACGACAGGGGCCCGCTTGGGTGGCTACACCTTC
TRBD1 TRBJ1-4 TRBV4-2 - CASSQDETGGTEKLFF TGTGCCAGCAGCCAAGATGAGACAGGGGGTACTGAAAAACTGTTTTTT
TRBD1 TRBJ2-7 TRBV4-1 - CASSQRPQGAPYEQYF TGCGCCAGCAGCCAACGACCCCAGGGGGCCCCCTACGAGCAGTACTTC
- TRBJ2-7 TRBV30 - CAWSVGAGDYEQYF TGTGCCTGGAGTGTAGGAGCCGGGGACTACGAGCAGTACTTC
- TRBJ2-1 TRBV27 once CASSWGDSYNEQFF TGTGCCAGCAGTTGGGGGGACAGCTACAATGAGCAGTTCTTC
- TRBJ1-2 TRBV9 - CANSAGIHGYTF TGTGCCAACAGCGCAGGGATTCATGGCTACACCTTC
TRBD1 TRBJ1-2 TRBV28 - CASSTPWTGNGYTF TGTGCCAGCAGTACCCCATGGACAGGGAACGGCTACACCTTC
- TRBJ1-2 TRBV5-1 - CASSLEQGGRVGGYTF TGCGCCAGCAGCTTGGAACAGGGCGGCCGCGTAGGAGGCTACACTTTC
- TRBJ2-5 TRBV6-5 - CASAAASLETQYF TGTGCCAGCGCCGCGGCTAGCCTGGAGACCCAGTACTTC
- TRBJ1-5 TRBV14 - CASSRQENQPQHF TGTGCCAGCAGCCGACAGGAGAATCAGCCCCAGCATTTT
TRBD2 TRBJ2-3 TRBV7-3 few CASSLRLAGGPASTDTQYF TGTGCCAGCAGCTTAAGACTAGCGGGAGGGCCGGCTAGCACAGATACGCAGTATTTT
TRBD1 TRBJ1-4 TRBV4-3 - CASSQNQGVAEKLFF TGCGCCAGCAGCCAGAATCAGGGGGTGGCCGAAAAACTGTTTTTT
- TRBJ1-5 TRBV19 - CASMVRDLGQPQHF TGTGCCAGTATGGTGCGGGACTTGGGTCAGCCCCAGCATTTT
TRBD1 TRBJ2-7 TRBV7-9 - CASSIDRGVSAYEQYF TGTGCCAGCAGCATAGACAGGGGAGTATCCGCCTACGAGCAGTACTTC
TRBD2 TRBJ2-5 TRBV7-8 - CASSLALAGVRQETQYF TGTGCCAGCAGCTTAGCACTAGCGGGGGTTAGACAAGAGACCCAGTACTTC
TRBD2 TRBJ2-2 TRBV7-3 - CASSQLAGGDTGELFF TGTGCCAGCAGCCAGTTAGCGGGGGGCGATACCGGGGAGCTGTTTTTT
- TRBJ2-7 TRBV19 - CASSIDGGNSYEQYF TGTGCCAGTAGTATAGACGGCGGGAACTCCTACGAGCAGTACTTC
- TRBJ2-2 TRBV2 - CASIEQGIGELFF TGTGCCAGCATCGAACAGGGAATCGGGGAGCTGTTTTTT
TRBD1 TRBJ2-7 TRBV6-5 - CASSWRTGDSYEQYF TGTGCCAGCAGTTGGAGAACAGGGGATTCGTACGAGCAGTACTTC
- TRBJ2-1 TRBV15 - CATSRYPSGWEGEFEQFF TGTGCCACCAGCAGATACCCCAGCGGGTGGGAGGGGGAGTTTGAGCAGTTCTTC
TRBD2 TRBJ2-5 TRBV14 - CASSPGTSGIEETQYF TGTGCCAGCAGCCCTGGGACTAGCGGGATTGAAGAGACCCAGTACTTC
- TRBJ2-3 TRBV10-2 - CASSEGGASTDTQYF TGCGCCAGCAGTGAAGGGGGAGCTTCCACAGATACGCAGTATTTT
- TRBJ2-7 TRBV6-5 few CASSYETGSYEQYF TGTGCCAGCAGTTACGAAACAGGGTCATACGAGCAGTACTTC
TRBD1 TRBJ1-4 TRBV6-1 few CASSGQGDYEKLFF TGTGCCAGCAGCGGACAGGGGGATTATGAAAAACTGTTTTTT
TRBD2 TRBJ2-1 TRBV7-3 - CASSLLAGAYNEQFF TGTGCCAGCAGCTTACTAGCGGGTGCCTACAATGAGCAGTTCTTC
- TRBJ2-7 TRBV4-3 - CASSQTRTDSYEQYF TGCGCCAGCAGCCAAACCCGGACAGACTCCTACGAGCAGTACTTC
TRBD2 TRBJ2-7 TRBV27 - CASSLSKGLHYEQYF TGTGCCAGCAGTTTATCGAAGGGACTACATTACGAGCAGTACTTC
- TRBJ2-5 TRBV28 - CASSLGISWEEETQYF TGTGCCAGCAGTTTAGGAATTTCATGGGAGGAAGAGACCCAGTACTTC
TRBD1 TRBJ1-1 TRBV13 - CASSQDRENTEAFF TGTGCCAGCAGTCAGGACAGGGAGAACACTGAAGCTTTCTTT
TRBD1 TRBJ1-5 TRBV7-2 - CASRSDRFNQPQHF TGTGCCAGCAGGTCGGACAGGTTCAATCAGCCCCAGCATTTT
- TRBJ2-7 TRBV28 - CASSWARYEQYF TGTGCCAGCAGCTGGGCGCGCTACGAGCAGTACTTC
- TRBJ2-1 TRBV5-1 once CASSLGREQFF TGCGCCAGCAGCTTGGGGCGGGAGCAGTTCTTC
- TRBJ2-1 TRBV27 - CASSSSASYNEQFF TGTGCCAGCAGTTCTAGCGCATCCTACAATGAGCAGTTCTTC
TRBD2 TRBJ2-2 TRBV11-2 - CASSSGLASMAGELFF TGTGCCAGCAGCTCGGGACTAGCGTCTATGGCCGGGGAGCTGTTTTTT
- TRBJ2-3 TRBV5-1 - CASSSDRTFRTDTQYF TGCGCCAGCAGCAGCGACAGGACCTTTCGCACAGATACGCAGTATTTT
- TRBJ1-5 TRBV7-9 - CASSLAQGAEDQPQHF TGTGCCAGCAGCTTAGCACAGGGTGCGGAGGATCAGCCCCAGCATTTT
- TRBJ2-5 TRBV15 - CATSTPGGPGETQYF TGTGCCACCAGCACTCCTGGCGGGCCGGGGGAGACCCAGTACTTC
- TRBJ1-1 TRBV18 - CASSPKTENTEAFF TGTGCCAGCTCACCAAAGACAGAAAACACTGAAGCTTTCTTT
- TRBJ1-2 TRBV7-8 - CASSRGTAAFSSYGYTF TGTGCCAGCAGCCGAGGGACTGCCGCCTTTTCTAGCTATGGCTACACCTTC
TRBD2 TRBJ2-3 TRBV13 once CASSLGLAGGLLTDTQYF TGTGCCAGCAGCTTAGGTCTAGCGGGAGGATTACTCACAGATACGCAGTATTTT
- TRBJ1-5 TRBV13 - CASSSRGESGPQHF TGTGCCAGCAGCTCACGGGGGGAATCAGGGCCCCAGCATTTT
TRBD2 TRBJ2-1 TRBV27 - CASSLERGSYNEQFF TGTGCCAGCAGTTTAGAGCGGGGCTCCTACAATGAGCAGTTCTTC
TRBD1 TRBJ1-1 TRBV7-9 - CASSPRDRVASTEAFF TGTGCCAGCAGCCCGCGGGACAGGGTGGCAAGTACTGAAGCTTTCTTT